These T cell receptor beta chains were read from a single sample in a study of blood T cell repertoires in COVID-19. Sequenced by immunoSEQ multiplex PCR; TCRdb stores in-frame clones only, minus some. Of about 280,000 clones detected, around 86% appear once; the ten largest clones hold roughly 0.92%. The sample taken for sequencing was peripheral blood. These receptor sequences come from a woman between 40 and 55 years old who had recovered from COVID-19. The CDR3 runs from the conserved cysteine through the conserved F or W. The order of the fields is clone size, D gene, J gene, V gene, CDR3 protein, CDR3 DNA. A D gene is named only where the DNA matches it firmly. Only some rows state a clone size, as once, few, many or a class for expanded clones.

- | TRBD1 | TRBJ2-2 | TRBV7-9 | CASSAAGQAGELFF | TGTGCCAGCAGCGCGGCGGGACAGGCCGGGGAGCTGTTTTTT
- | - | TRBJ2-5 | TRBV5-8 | CASKWTGKETQYF | TGTGCCAGCAAGTGGACGGGGAAAGAGACCCAGTACTTC
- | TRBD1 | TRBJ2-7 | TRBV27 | CASSPHVGQGNYEQYF | TGTGCCAGCAGTCCACACGTCGGACAGGGGAACTACGAGCAGTACTTC
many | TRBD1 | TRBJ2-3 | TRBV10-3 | CAIGDATGAADTQYF | TGTGCCATCGGGGATGCGACAGGGGCGGCTGATACGCAGTATTTT
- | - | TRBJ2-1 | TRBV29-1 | CSVEEVTYNEQFF | TGCAGCGTTGAGGAGGTGACCTACAATGAGCAGTTCTTC
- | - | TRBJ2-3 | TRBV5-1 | CASSLMGRNTDTQYF | TGCGCCAGCAGCTTGATGGGGAGGAACACAGATACGCAGTATTTT
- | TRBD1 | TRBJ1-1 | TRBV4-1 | CASSPGQGASTEAFF | TGCGCCAGCAGCCCCGGACAGGGTGCGAGCACTGAAGCTTTCTTT
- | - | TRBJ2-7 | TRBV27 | CASSLSLYRWANYEQYF | TGTGCCAGCAGTTTAAGTTTATATCGCTGGGCGAACTACGAGCAGTACTTC
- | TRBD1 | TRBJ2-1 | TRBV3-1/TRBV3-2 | CASSPKWTGNEQFF | TGTGCCAGCAGCCCAAAATGGACAGGGAATGAGCAGTTCTTC
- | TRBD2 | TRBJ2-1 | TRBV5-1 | CASSPSGNSYNEQFF | TGCGCCAGCAGCCCCAGCGGGAACTCCTACAATGAGCAGTTCTTC
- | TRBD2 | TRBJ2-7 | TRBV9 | CASSALAGARLYF | TGTGCCAGCAGCGCCCTAGCGGGCGCGCGCTTGTACTTC
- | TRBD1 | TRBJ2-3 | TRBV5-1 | CASSPGTVPTDTQYF | TGCGCCAGCAGCCCCGGGACAGTCCCCACAGATACGCAGTATTTT
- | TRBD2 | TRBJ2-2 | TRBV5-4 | CATESGLAVKDTGELFF | TGTGCCACCGAGTCAGGACTAGCGGTAAAGGACACCGGGGAGCTGTTTTTT
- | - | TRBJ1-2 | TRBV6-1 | CASSEALGSYYGYTF | TGTGCCAGCAGTGAAGCGCTAGGCAGCTACTATGGCTACACCTTC
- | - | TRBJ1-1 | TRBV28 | CASSPRGFPGTEAFF | TGTGCCAGCAGTCCCCGTGGTTTTCCGGGCACTGAAGCTTTCTTT
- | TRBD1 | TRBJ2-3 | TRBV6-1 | CASSEWQDRATDTQYF | TGTGCCAGCAGTGAATGGCAGGACAGGGCTACAGATACGCAGTATTTT
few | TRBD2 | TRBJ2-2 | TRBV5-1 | CASSLSGGSYTGELFF | TGCGCCAGCAGCTTGTCGGGCGGGAGTTATACCGGGGAGCTGTTTTTT
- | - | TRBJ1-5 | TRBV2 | CASSDPPSQHF | TGTGCCAGCAGTGACCCCCCTTCCCAGCATTTT
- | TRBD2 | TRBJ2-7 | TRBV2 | CASSAGLASYEQYF | TGTGCCAGCAGTGCGGGACTAGCGTCCTACGAGCAGTACTTC
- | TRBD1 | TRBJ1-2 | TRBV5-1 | CASSSGTGLGYGYTF | TGCGCCAGCAGCTCCGGGACAGGGTTAGGCTATGGCTACACCTTC
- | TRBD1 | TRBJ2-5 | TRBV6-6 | CASSPHGQGPETQYF | TGTGCCAGCAGTCCCCACGGACAGGGGCCCGAGACCCAGTACTTC
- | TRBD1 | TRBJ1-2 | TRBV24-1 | CATSTGGLEGYTF | TGTGCCACCAGCACAGGGGGCCTTGAAGGCTACACCTTC
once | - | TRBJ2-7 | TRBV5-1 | CASSLLGGTYEQYF | TGCGCCAGCAGCTTGTTGGGCGGGACCTACGAGCAGTACTTC
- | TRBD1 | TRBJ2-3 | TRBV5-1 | CASSSRDRGTDTQYF | TGCGCCAGCAGCAGCCGGGACAGGGGAACAGATACGCAGTATTTT
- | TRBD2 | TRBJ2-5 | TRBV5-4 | CASSLELAGVGGETQYF | TGTGCCAGCAGCTTGGAGCTAGCGGGAGTTGGTGGAGAGACCCAGTACTTC
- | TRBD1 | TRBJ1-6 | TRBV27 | CASSGTENSPLHF | TGTGCCAGCAGTGGGACAGAAAATTCACCCCTCCACTTT
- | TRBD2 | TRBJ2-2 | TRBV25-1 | CASSELAGGTGELFF | TGTGCCAGCAGTGAGCTGGCGGGAGGCACCGGGGAGCTGTTTTTT
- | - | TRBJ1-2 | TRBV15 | CATSREAQIGFRGYTF | TGTGCCACCAGCAGAGAAGCCCAGATCGGGTTTCGGGGCTACACCTTC
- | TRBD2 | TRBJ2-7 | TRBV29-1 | CSVELAGTYLREQYF | TGCAGCGTTGAACTAGCGGGAACTTACCTACGAGAGCAGTACTTC
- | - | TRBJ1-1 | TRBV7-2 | CASSLRQGSAEAFF | TGTGCCAGCAGCTTAAGGCAGGGATCAGCTGAAGCTTTCTTT
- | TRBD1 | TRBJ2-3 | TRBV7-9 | CASSLGQGAITDTQYF | TGTGCCAGCAGCTTGGGACAGGGGGCTATCACAGATACGCAGTATTTT
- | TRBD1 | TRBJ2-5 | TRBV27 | CASSPGTGVSQTQYF | TGTGCCAGCAGTCCAGGGACAGGTGTAAGCCAGACCCAGTACTTC
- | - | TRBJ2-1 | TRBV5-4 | CASSFWTNNEQFF | TGTGCCAGCAGCTTCTGGACTAACAATGAGCAGTTCTTC
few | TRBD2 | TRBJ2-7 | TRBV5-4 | CASSLDGIAGSSYEQYF | TGTGCCAGCAGCTTGGATGGGATAGCGGGTAGCTCCTACGAGCAGTACTTC
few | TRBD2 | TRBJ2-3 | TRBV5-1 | CASSLRTSGSTDTQYF | TGCGCCAGCAGCTTGAGGACTAGCGGGAGCACAGATACGCAGTATTTT
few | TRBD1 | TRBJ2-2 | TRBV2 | CASGPTGADTGELFF | TGTGCCAGCGGTCCGACAGGGGCTGACACCGGGGAGCTGTTTTTT
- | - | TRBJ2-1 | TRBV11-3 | CASSLDTSFGLHEQFF | TGTGCCAGCAGCTTAGACACGTCGTTTGGGCTCCATGAGCAGTTCTTC
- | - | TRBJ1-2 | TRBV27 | CASSLWAGQRYTF | TGTGCCAGCAGTTTATGGGCAGGGCAGCGCTACACCTTC
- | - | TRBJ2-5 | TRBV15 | CATSRDRTPQETQYF | TGTGCCACCAGCAGAGATCGAACACCCCAAGAGACCCAGTACTTC
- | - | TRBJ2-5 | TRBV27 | CASSRRRDGQETQYF | TGTGCCAGCAGTCGGCGACGAGACGGGCAAGAGACCCAGTACTTC
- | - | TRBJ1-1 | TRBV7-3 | CASSLWAAASLEAFF | TGTGCCAGCAGCTTATGGGCAGCAGCTTCCCTTGAAGCTTTCTTT
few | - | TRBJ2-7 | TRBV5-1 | CASSLFGVGGSYEQYF | TGCGCCAGCAGCTTGTTTGGAGTGGGAGGCTCCTACGAGCAGTACTTC
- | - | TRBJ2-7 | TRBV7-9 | CASSLVPGSYEQYF | TGTGCCAGCAGCTTAGTCCCGGGGAGTTACGAGCAGTACTTC
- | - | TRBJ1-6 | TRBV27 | CASSLGGDLLNSPLHF | TGTGCCAGCAGCCTCGGGGGGGACTTACTCAATTCACCCCTCCACTTT
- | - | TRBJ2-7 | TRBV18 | CASSRVAEPYEQYF | TGTGCCAGCTCACGGGTAGCGGAGCCCTACGAGCAGTACTTC
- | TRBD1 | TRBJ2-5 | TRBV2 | CASSPVGTAQETQYF | TGTGCCAGCAGCCCAGTTGGGACAGCCCAAGAGACCCAGTACTTC
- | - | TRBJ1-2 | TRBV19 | CASSIDRGDYGYTF | TGTGCCAGTAGTATAGACAGGGGTGACTATGGCTACACCTTC
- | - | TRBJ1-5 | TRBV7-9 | CASSSSDQPQHF | TGTGCCAGCAGCTCCTCGGATCAGCCCCAGCATTTT
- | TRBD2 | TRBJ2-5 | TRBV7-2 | CASSLWSSGSLETQYF | TGTGCCAGCAGCTTATGGTCTAGCGGGAGTTTGGAGACCCAGTACTTC
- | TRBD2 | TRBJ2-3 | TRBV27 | CATWTSGTDTQYF | TGTGCCACCTGGACTAGCGGCACAGATACGCAGTATTTT
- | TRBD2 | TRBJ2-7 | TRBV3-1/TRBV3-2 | CASSQGGLAGDEQYF | TGTGCCAGCAGCCAAGGCGGACTAGCGGGTGACGAGCAGTACTTC
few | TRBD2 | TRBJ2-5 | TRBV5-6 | CASSSTPQSGRAKTQYF | TGTGCCAGCAGTTCCACCCCCCAAAGCGGGAGGGCCAAGACCCAGTACTTC
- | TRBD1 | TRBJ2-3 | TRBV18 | CASSPPGQSTDTQYF | TGTGCCAGCTCACCACCGGGACAGTCCACAGATACGCAGTATTTT
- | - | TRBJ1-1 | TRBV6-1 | CASSEQGMNTEAFF | TGTGCCAGCAGTGAACAGGGGATGAACACTGAAGCTTTCTTT
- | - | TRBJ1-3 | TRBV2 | CASSETQAGDTIYF | TGTGCCAGCAGTGAAACCCAGGCCGGGGACACCATATATTTT
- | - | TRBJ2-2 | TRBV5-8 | CASSKSVTGLSTGELFF | TGTGCCAGCAGCAAGTCCGTTACAGGGTTATCAACCGGGGAGCTGTTTTTT
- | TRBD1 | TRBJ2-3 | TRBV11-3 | CASSLPPAGGAYTDTQYF | TGTGCCAGCAGCTTACCCCCCGCAGGGGGCGCTTACACAGATACGCAGTATTTT